This record covers a single TCR beta chain. This entry belongs to a study of T cell changes during pregnancy in multiple sclerosis. There are 14 residues in the CDR3. V was clipped by 2 bases and J by 4 bases, with 11 bases between them. CDR1 is SGHTA and CDR2 is FQGNSA in the germline V gene. Here immunoSEQ multiplex PCR was the method, and the copy in TCRdb shows in-frame clones only, minus some. The table lists approximately 93,000 clones, approximately 89% of them singletons. The V call is TRBV7-2, the J call TRBJ1-2; D remains unclear. The material sequenced was peripheral blood, taken before pregnancy. The sequence was collected from a female donor with multiple sclerosis, enrolled in a pregnancy study. CDR3 sequence (DNA): TGTGCCAGCAGCTTAATCGCCAGCGGCTATGGCTACACCTTC. It yields the protein CASSLIASGYGYTF.